The subject of this entry is one TCR beta chain. This entry comes from a study of T cell responses to AZD1222 COVID-19 vaccine. Looked up from germline, CDR1 is KGHSH and CDR2 is LQKENI. The CDR3 covers 16 residues. The V end lost 3 bases, the J end lost 1 base, and 15 bases lay between the germline ends. Method: immunoSEQ multiplex PCR; TCRdb's copy keeps in-frame clones and lacks some. The sample includes around 110,000 clones, around 92% seen only once; the top ten take under 3.5%. Sequenced material: peripheral blood, taken on day 0 of AZD1222 vaccination. This chain connects TRBV18 to TRBJ1-1; D may be TRBD1 (6 bases). The TCR comes from an adult in good health. CDR3 sequence reads: CASSPITGHPNTEAFF. CDR3 DNA sequence: TGTGCCAGCTCACCTATTACGGGACACCCGAACACTGAAGCTTTCTTT. The full variable domain, in which reference TRBV18 and TRBJ1-1 provide the parts outside the CDR3, is NAGVMQNPRHLVRRRGQEARLRCSPMKGHSHVYWYRQLPEEGLKFMVYLQKENIIDESGMPKERFSAEFPKEGPSILRIQQVVRGDSAAYFCASSPITGHPNTEAFFGQGTRLTVV.